This T cell receptor (beta chain) is drawn from a study of blood T cell repertoires in COVID-19. Study context: PBMCs, B-cell-depleted T cells, or T cells provided the cDNA or gDNA that made up the material.

In terms of age and location, participants ranged from roughly 18 to 100 years and lived in roughly 22 US areas. Donors in Cohort 3 counted as recovered after two negative PCRs, clearance, or symptom resolution. This clone has only a few counts. The protocol was immunoSEQ multiplex PCR, while the TCRdb copy is restricted to in-frame clones and leaves out a portion. The sample has approximately 230,000 clones; approximately 90% are singletons. Source material: PBMCs or T cells enriched from blood (not recorded which). The clonotype was recovered from a man between 40 and 49 years old who had recovered from COVID-19.

CDR3: CASSLPQNYGYTF. The CDR3 DNA follows: TGTGCCAGCAGCTTGCCCCAGAACTATGGCTACACCTTC. The J gene is TRBJ1-2, the V gene TRBV5-6; D remains ambiguous. The CDR3 contains 13 residues. From germline, CDR1 is SGHDT and CDR2 YYEEEE. V lost 1 base and J lost 2, with 6 bases in between.